What follows are 15 T cell receptor beta chains derived from one specimen sequenced in a study of low-dose radiotherapy and immunotherapy resistance in tumors. First-strand cDNA relied on TRAV- and TRBV-specific primers spanning alpha and beta chains. Amplification, which lasted 15 to 20 PCR cycles, used a constant-region primer and V-primer adapter to amplify TCRs. TCRdb processed the reads anew with MiXCR; each CDR3 protein has one entry. The data contain under 90,000 distinct CDR3 sequences, roughly 19% of them singletons. Indicated time point: before trial treatment. The sample consisted of PBMCs, taken before treatment. The receptors come from a male donor with prostate cancer.

This clonotype turned up a few times. V usage is TRBV6-5 and J usage is TRBJ1-3, with D unresolved. V lost 2 bases, J lost 4 bases, and 6 bases lay in between. CDR3 length: 13 residues. Germline CDR1 MNHEY, CDR2 SVGAGI. CDR3 nucleotide sequence: TGTGCCAGCAGTTACGGGAACGGAAACACCATATATTTT. Translation: CASSYGNGNTIYF.

To note about this clonotype: A far larger clone differs by one base, so this is likely a read error. The chain employs TRBV7-9 and TRBJ2-7; TRBD2 might be the D (5 bases). The V end was cut by 5 bases, the J end by 7 bases, with 18 bases between. Per germline, CDR1 SEHNR and CDR2 FQNEAQ (reference sequence). CDR3 length: 14 amino acids. The CDR3 region is CASSTKASTDEQYF. Here the CDR3 DNA reads TGTGCCAGCAGCACCAAAGCTAGCACCGATGAGCAGTACTTC.

This clonotype was seen at least ten times. The J gene is TRBJ2-5, the V gene TRBV23-1; 9 bases map to TRBD1. TRBV23-1 carries the ORF label, with uncertain function. This CDR3 region has 15 residues. The V gene end was trimmed by 3 bases and the J gene end by 0 bases; junction bases not matched to a gene: 2. The CDR3 DNA reads as TGCGCCAGCAGTCAGGACAGGGGTCACCAAGAGACCCAGTACTTC. It translates to CASSQDRGHQETQYF.

This clonotype was found many times. The V and J genes are TRBV7-3 and TRBJ2-3; TRBD2 aligns across 7 bases. V dropped 0 bases and J dropped 4; count of bases not matched to a gene: 7. Germline CDR1 and CDR2: SGHTA and FQGTGA. The CDR3 sequence is 16 residues long. CDR3 nucleotide sequence: TGTGCCAGCAGCTTAACGAGGGTAGCGGGCGCAGATACGCAGTATTTT. Protein: CASSLTRVAGADTQYF.

This clonotype was counted ten times or more. V and J are TRBV5-1 and TRBJ2-5; D uncertain. CDR1 and CDR2 (germline): SGHRS, YFSETQ. This CDR3 spans 13 amino acids. V lost 4 bases, J lost 4 bases, and 11 bases lay in between. The CDR3 spells CASSRTPGETQYF. DNA for the CDR3: TGCGCCAGCAGCCGGACCCCGGGAGAGACCCAGTACTTC. Full variable domain (outside the CDR3, taken from reference TRBV5-1 and TRBJ2-5): KAGVTQTPRYLIKTRGQQVTLSCSPISGHRSVSWYQQTPGQGLQFLFEYFSETQRNKGNFPGRFSGRQFSNSRSEMNVSTLELGDSALYLCASSRTPGETQYFGPGTRLLVL.

This clonotype was found many times. The CDR3 sequence: CASKTGLVQFF. In DNA, the CDR3 is TGTGCCAGCAAGACCGGACTAGTTCAGTTCTTC. V usage is TRBV6-2 or TRBV6-3 and J usage is TRBJ2-1; 7 bases fit TRBD2. With 7 bases clipped from V and 13 bases from J, the junction kept 7 bases outside the gene matches. The CDR3 is 11 amino acids. CDR1 is MNHEY, CDR2 SVGEGT, per germline.

This clonotype has at least ten counts. This rearrangement joins TRBV10-3 to TRBJ1-1, with 9 nucleotides matching TRBD1. Germline V gene data show CDR1 as ENHRY and CDR2 as SYGVKD. The V and J ends lost 6 bases and 5 bases, in that order; junction bases with no gene match: 4. The CDR3 contains 13 residues. The CDR3 loop is CAIRAGTGTEAFF. DNA of the CDR3: TGTGCCATCAGAGCTGGGACAGGGACTGAAGCTTTCTTT.

This clonotype was counted once. The CDR3 loop is CASGTAGNTIYF. The CDR3 DNA reads as TGTGCTAGTGGCACCGCTGGAAACACCATATATTTT. The gene calls are TRBV12-5 and TRBJ1-3; no reliable D call. The V end lost 6 bases, the J end lost 2 bases, and 5 bases lay between the germline ends. This CDR3 contains 12 residues. Germline V gene sequence: CDR1 LGHNT, CDR2 FRNRAP.

This clonotype was observed many times. The J gene is TRBJ2-3, the V gene TRBV7-8, with a tentative D call TRBD2 (5 bases). Germline V gene data show CDR1 as SGHVS and CDR2 as FQNEAQ. The CDR3 is 14 amino acids. Between the trimmed V and J ends, which lost 6 bases and 4 bases, there was a span of 14 bases. The CDR3, as DNA: TGTGCCAGCAGTCCTCGGAGCGGCCCAGATACGCAGTATTTT. Its protein is CASSPRSGPDTQYF.

There are many counts of this clonotype. The rearrangement joins TRBV29-1 to TRBJ2-2; D perhaps matches TRBD2 (7 bases). The germline gives CDR1 SQVTM, CDR2 ANQGSEA. V lost 7 bases, J lost 4 bases, and 16 bases lay in between. This CDR3 is 14 amino acids long. CDR3 residues: CSATAGAPTGELFF. The CDR3 nucleotides read TGCAGCGCCACGGCGGGGGCCCCCACCGGGGAGCTGTTTTTT.

The V and J genes are TRBV12-5 and TRBJ2-1; possible D gene TRBD2, 5 bases. V lost 11 bases to trimming and J lost 8 bases, with 16 bases between them. The CDR3 extends over 12 amino acids. Germline V gives CDR1 LGHNT, CDR2 FRNRAP. CDR3 region: CAGGTEHHEQFF. CDR3 nucleotide sequence: TGTGCTGGAGGCACTGAGCACCATGAGCAGTTCTTC.

This clonotype has ten or more counts. The rearrangement links TRBV12-3 or TRBV12-4 to TRBJ2-7; possible D gene TRBD2, 6 bases. This CDR3 is 13 amino acids long. With 7 bases removed from V and 0 bases from J, the gap between germline ends came to 10 bases. The CDR3 nucleotides read TGTGCCAGCAACGGGGGTAGCTCCTACGAGCAGTACTTC. It specifies CASNGGSSYEQYF.

This clonotype was picked up one time. The J gene is TRBJ2-3, the V gene TRBV2; possibly TRBD2 for D (5 bases). The V end was cut by 2 bases, the J end by 4 bases, with 13 bases between. The CDR3 has 15 residues. Germline-derived CDR1 and CDR2 are SNHLY and FYNNEI. DNA for the CDR3: TGTGCCAGCAGTGAACGGCCGGGGTCCCCAGATACGCAGTATTTT. Amino acid sequence: CASSERPGSPDTQYF.

This clonotype was found many times. This chain links TRBV10-1 with TRBJ2-1; 8 nucleotides line up with TRBD2. Germline V gene lookup returns CDR1 WNHNN and CDR2 SYGVQD (reference sequence). The CDR3 loop spans 16 amino acids. V dropped 0 bases and J dropped 5; count of bases not matched to a gene: 6. CDR3 nucleotides: TGCGCCAGCAGTGAGTCGGGGGTAGCGGGAAACAATGAGCAGTTCTTC. It translates to CASSESGVAGNNEQFF.

This clonotype appeared many times. The chain joins TRBV20-1 to TRBJ2-2, with D possibly being TRBD2 (5 bases). CDR1 DFQATT and CDR2 SNEGSKA come from the germline V gene (reference sequence). The CDR3 has 12 amino acids. Trimming cost V 5 bases and J 4 bases, with 8 bases left between them. In DNA form, the CDR3 reads TGCAGTGCTCGGACTCCCACCGGGGAGCTGTTTTTT. Translating gives CSARTPTGELFF.